These 3 T cell receptor beta chains came from one sample sequenced in a study of cytotoxic CD8 clonotypes in ibrutinib-treated CLL. Data came from immunoSEQ multiplex PCR; TCRdb stores just in-frame clones and leaves some out. The sample has about 200,000 clones, about two thirds seen once. Specimen: PBMCs, collected after 24 months of ibrutinib treatment. The receptors originated from a human donor with chronic lymphocytic leukemia.

In this sample, this clone turned up a few times. The V call is TRBV4-2, the J call TRBJ2-3; D is unresolved. This CDR3 is 14 amino acids long. Trimming cost V 1 base and J 5 bases, with 10 bases left between them. The germline CDR1 and CDR2 sequences are LGHNA and YNFKEQ. The CDR3 DNA sequence: TGTGCCAGCAGCCAAGTTAGGGCTGGAGATACGCAGTATTTT. It translates to CASSQVRAGDTQYF.

This clone has more than one count but fewer than ten. The chain links TRBV5-8 to TRBJ1-4; no reliable D call. In germline, CDR1 is SGHTS, CDR2 YDEGEE. The CDR3 consists of 15 residues. With 6 bases removed from V and 0 bases from J, the gap between germline ends came to 12 bases. The CDR3 loop is CASKKSGTTNEKLFF. Written as DNA, the CDR3 is TGTGCCAGCAAAAAATCCGGGACAACTAATGAAAAACTGTTTTTT.

The chain links TRBV7-2 to TRBJ2-3; TRBD2 matches at 14 bases. Germline-derived CDR1 and CDR2 are SGHTA and FQGNSA. V shed 5 bases and J 4 bases; nucleotides not matched to a gene: 5. The CDR3 totals 16 residues. For the CDR3, the DNA is TGTGCCAGCAGCCGACAGGGACTAGCGGGAGCAGATACGCAGTATTTT. Translated: CASSRQGLAGADTQYF.